Following are 16 T cell receptor beta chains from one sample sequenced in a study of vaccination and CD4 T cells after COVID-19. What these receptors recognize is not known. Treatment noted: approximately 9-day PBMC culture with coronavirus spike peptide pools or control peptides (ViraFEST assay). An Oncomine TCR Beta short-read assay was used to sequence the DNA from cultured CD4+ T cells. One entry per CDR3 protein, called by TCRdb with MiXCR from the PCR reads. The sample contains around 20,000 distinct CDR3 sequences, 42% of which appear only once. Specimen: CD4+ T cells from blood, cultured in vitro, collected before SARS-CoV-2 vaccination. Receptor source: a human donor who had recovered from COVID-19.

The J gene is TRBJ2-1, the V gene TRBV20-1; D is possibly TRBD1 or TRBD2 (5 bases each). The V gene lost 1 base and the J gene lost 0 bases, with 13 bases spanning the gap. Germline values: CDR1 DFQATT, CDR2 SNEGSKA (reference sequence). The CDR3 runs to 16 residues. CDR3 region: CSARGRRGSSYNEQFF. CDR3 DNA sequence: TGCAGTGCTAGAGGCCGTCGGGGCAGCTCCTACAATGAGCAGTTCTTC.

The chain recombines TRBV6-1 with TRBJ1-5, with 7 bases lining up with TRBD1. This CDR3 spans 13 amino acids. V was pared by 6 bases and J by 5 bases, with 4 bases of the junction left unmatched. Germline lookup yields CDR1 MNHNS and CDR2 SASEGT. CDR3 region: CASRDRDYQPQHF. DNA of the CDR3: TGTGCCAGCAGAGACAGGGACTATCAGCCCCAGCATTTT.

This clonotype occurred once. The chain is built from TRBV11-2 and TRBJ2-1, with 14 bases fitting TRBD2. Per the germline V gene, CDR1 is SGHAT and CDR2 is FQNNGV. With V trimmed by 5 bases and J by 5 bases, 11 bases remained unmatched. The CDR3 has 18 amino acids. CDR3 in amino acids: CASSTPSGLAGVNNEQFF. The CDR3 DNA reads as TGTGCCAGCAGCACGCCCTCGGGACTAGCGGGAGTAAACAATGAGCAGTTCTTC. Drawing the rest from reference TRBV11-2 and TRBJ2-1, the complete variable domain is EAGVAQSPRYKIIEKRQSVAFWCNPISGHATLYWYQQILGQGPKLLIQFQNNGVVDDSQLPKDRFSAERLKGVDSTLKIQPAKLEDSAVYLCASSTPSGLAGVNNEQFFGPGTRLTVL.

This chain joins TRBV7-9 and TRBJ1-3; the D is unclear. The germline gives CDR1 SEHNR, CDR2 FQNEAQ (reference sequence). CDR3 length: 13 amino acids. Trimming took off 4 bases at V and 4 bases at J, with 8 bases between the two ends. The CDR3 DNA is TGTGCCAGCAGCTCGTCCAGGGGAAACACCATATATTTT. The encoded protein is CASSSSRGNTIYF. Together with reference TRBV7-9 and TRBJ1-3, the CDR3 gives the full variable domain: DTGVSQNPRHKITKRGQNVTFRCDPISEHNRLYWYRQTLGQGPEFLTYFQNEAQLEKSRLLSDRFSAERPKGSFSTLEIQRTEQGDSAMYLCASSSSRGNTIYFGEGSWLTVV.

V gene TRBV11-2 combines with J gene TRBJ1-2; D call uncertain. The CDR3 is made up of 15 amino acids. Trimming cost V 0 bases and J 0 bases, with 8 bases left between them. Germline CDR1 SGHAT, CDR2 FQNNGV. The CDR3 protein is CASSLDYPPNYGYTF. CDR3 sequence (DNA): TGTGCCAGCAGCTTAGATTATCCACCTAACTATGGCTACACCTTC.

The genes are TRBV20-1 and TRBJ1-2, with no clear D. Looked up from germline, CDR1 is DFQATT and CDR2 is SNEGSKA (reference sequence). The CDR3 runs to 11 residues. Trimming pared 5 bases from V and 2 bases from J, leaving 6 bases between. CDR3 DNA: TGCAGTGCTCCGGACAACTATGGCTACACCTTC. It codes for CSAPDNYGYTF.

This clonotype was counted only a few times. This chain uses TRBV2 with TRBJ1-2; TRBD1 aligns across 7 bases. Trimming cost V 6 bases and J 5 bases; bases outside gene matches: 6. This CDR3 is built from 13 residues. Germline CDR1 SNHLY, CDR2 FYNNEI. This CDR3 reads CASREDRIYGYTF. The CDR3 nucleotides are TGTGCCAGCAGGGAGGACAGGATTTATGGCTACACCTTC.

This clonotype was found a few times. The chain couples TRBV19 to TRBJ2-3, with 9 bases that match TRBD2. CDR1 and CDR2 (germline): LNHDA, SQIVND (reference sequence). The junction had 1 base not matched to a gene; V was cut back by 7 bases and J by 2 bases. The CDR3 spans 13 residues. In DNA form, the CDR3 reads TGTGCCAGTAAGCGGGAGGTCACAGATACGCAGTATTTT. Translating gives CASKREVTDTQYF.

The CDR3 nucleotides are TGTGCCAGCAGTTTCGGACAGGTCACAGATACGCAGTATTTT. Protein sequence: CASSFGQVTDTQYF. This chain links TRBV12-3 or TRBV12-4 with TRBJ2-3; 7 positions match TRBD1. The CDR3 sequence is 14 residues long. V shed 3 bases and J 2 bases; nucleotides not matched to a gene: 2.

This clonotype was counted only a few times. The chain is built from TRBV6-2 or TRBV6-3 and TRBJ1-6; D gene unclear. CDR1 is MNHEY, CDR2 SVGEGT, per germline. V was shortened by 6 bases and J by 9 bases, with 18 bases between the two germline ends. The CDR3 extends over 15 amino acids. The CDR3 region is CASRTQRGGGSPLHF. CDR3 in DNA: TGTGCCAGCAGAACCCAGCGGGGTGGAGGTTCACCCCTCCACTTT.

This clonotype appeared a few times. This sequence joins TRBV2 and TRBJ2-7, with D perhaps matching TRBD2 (5 bases). The CDR3 is 14 amino acids. Looked up from germline, CDR1 is SNHLY and CDR2 is FYNNEI. Trimming took off 4 bases at V and 2 bases at J, with 12 bases between the two ends. The CDR3 nucleotides are TGTGCCAGCAGTGTTCGGGGTCTGGCCTACGAGCAGTACTTC. Translated: CASSVRGLAYEQYF.

A few counts support this clonotype. The chain links TRBV11-3 to TRBJ1-1, with D unclear. Germline V gene lookup returns CDR1 SGHNT and CDR2 YENEEA. Trimming left V 1 base short and J 6 bases short, with 12 bases between. The CDR3 has 14 residues. Here the CDR3 DNA reads TGTGCCAGCAGCTTAGGACGGCTAAGCGCTGAAGCTTTCTTT. This gives the protein CASSLGRLSAEAFF.

As for this clonotype: It is unclear where the CDR3 begins or ends on the DNA, so no DNA is shown, and the CDR3 is as TCRdb lists it. J is TRBJ2-7 and V is TRBV7-5; TRBD2 is taken as the D call from the table, unchecked against the DNA. TRBV7-5 is classified as a pseudogene. The CDR3 totals 17 residues, both ends included. CDR3 protein: CISVSDTSRGGSYEQYF.

This clonotype was counted only a few times. V usage is TRBV19 and J usage is TRBJ1-5; D is possibly TRBD1 (6 bases). Per the germline V gene, CDR1 is LNHDA and CDR2 is SQIVND (reference sequence). The CDR3 sequence is 14 residues long. Trimming shortened V by 6 bases and J by 7 bases, and 16 bases separated the two germline ends. The CDR3 is CASSGRRGRQPQHF. For the CDR3, the DNA is TGTGCCAGTAGCGGTCGCAGGGGTCGACAGCCCCAGCATTTT.

Only a few counts were recorded for this clonotype. The chain is built from TRBV7-2 and TRBJ2-3, with 12 nucleotides matching TRBD1. Germline CDR1 and CDR2: SGHTA and FQGNSA. The CDR3 has 17 residues. Germline trimming cut 1 base from V and 3 bases from J; bases unmatched to any gene: 5. CDR3 sequence reads: CASSLVGTGGRTDTQYF. The CDR3, as DNA: TGTGCCAGCAGCTTAGTAGGGACAGGGGGCAGGACAGATACGCAGTATTTT.

This clonotype was seen a few times. This rearrangement joins TRBV7-2 to TRBJ2-3; the D is unclear. V dropped 1 base and J dropped 7 bases, with 6 bases sitting between them. The CDR3 has 12 amino acids. CDR1 and CDR2 from the germline V gene are SGHTA and FQGNSA. CDR3 bases: TGTGCCAGCAGCTTAGGCAGCCATACGCAGTATTTT. Its protein is CASSLGSHTQYF.